These T cell receptor beta chains were read from a single sample in a study of blood T cell repertoires in COVID-19. Some clones are missing from TCRdb's copy, which holds only in-frame ones; the method was immunoSEQ multiplex PCR. The profile shows 280,000 or so clones, approximately 86% of them singletons. Sequencing was carried out using peripheral blood. The receptor set was obtained from a woman aged 25 to 45 who had recovered from COVID-19. Both conserved end residues are part of each CDR3. A D gene is named only where the DNA matches it firmly. Clone size is shown for a subset of rows, as once, few, many or a class of expanded clone.

>TRBV5-6|TRBD2|-|TRBJ2-3
TGTGCCAGCAGCTTGTTTGCGGGAGGGCCCCCAGATACGCAGTATTTT
CASSLFAGGPPDTQYF
>TRBV24-1|TRBD1|-|TRBJ2-5
TGTGCCACCAGTGATACCAGACAGGGGGCTAATTATGGGACCCAGTACTTC
CATSDTRQGANYGTQYF
>TRBV2|-|-|TRBJ1-2
TGTGCCAGCAGTGAAGTTGGGACTGTCTATGGCTACACCTTC
CASSEVGTVYGYTF
>TRBV11-2|TRBD2|-|TRBJ2-5
TGTGCCAGCAGCCTCGGGGTAGCGGGTATGGGGACCCAGTACTTC
CASSLGVAGMGTQYF
>TRBV7-2|-|-|TRBJ1-2
TGTGCCAGCAGCTTAGGGGGGCAAGATGGCTACACCTTC
CASSLGGQDGYTF
>TRBV15|-|once|TRBJ1-2
TGTGCCACCAGCATCGGGAACTATGGCTACACCTTC
CATSIGNYGYTF
>TRBV27|-|-|TRBJ1-2
TGTGCCAGCAGTTTATCCGGGGCTAACTATGGCTACACCTTC
CASSLSGANYGYTF
>TRBV19|TRBD2|-|TRBJ2-4
TGTGCCAGTAGTCTCCCGGGGGGGTCGAAAGAAAACATTCAGTACTTC
CASSLPGGSKENIQYF
>TRBV7-6|-|-|TRBJ2-5
TGTGCCAGCAGCTTAGTGGCAGGTGTACGGGGAGAGACCCAGTACTTC
CASSLVAGVRGETQYF
>TRBV6-1|TRBD1|-|TRBJ1-2
TGTGCCAGCAGTGGGGCACAGGGGGCAGGAGGTAACTATGGCTACACCTTC
CASSGAQGAGGNYGYTF
>TRBV10-1|TRBD1|-|TRBJ1-1
TGCGCCAGCGCTCGGGACAGGAACACTGAAGCTTTCTTT
CASARDRNTEAFF
>TRBV5-1|-|-|TRBJ1-1
TGCGCCAGCAGCTCAGGGGAATGGTTGAACACTGAAGCTTTCTTT
CASSSGEWLNTEAFF
>TRBV6-1|-|-|TRBJ2-2
TGTGCCAGCAGTGCAACAGGAAACCCTGTGGGCACCGGGGAGCTGTTTTTT
CASSATGNPVGTGELFF
>TRBV11-3|-|-|TRBJ1-1
TGTGCCAGCAGCTTATACAGGAACACTGAAGCTTTCTTT
CASSLYRNTEAFF
>TRBV29-1|TRBD2|-|TRBJ2-5
TGCAGCGCTTCGACTACCCGTCCGGGGGGAGAGACCCAGTACTTC
CSASTTRPGGETQYF
>TRBV30|-|-|TRBJ1-1
TGTGCCTGGAGTGTACAAACTGAAGCTTTCTTT
CAWSVQTEAFF
>TRBV5-1|TRBD1|once|TRBJ2-2
TGCGCCAGCAGCTGGACAGGGGCAGGCAACACCGGGGAGCTGTTTTTT
CASSWTGAGNTGELFF
>TRBV24-1|TRBD1|once|TRBJ2-3
TGTGCCACCAGTGATCCGGGACAGGGTTCAGATACGCAGTATTTT
CATSDPGQGSDTQYF
>TRBV2|TRBD1|few|TRBJ1-4
TGTGCCAGCAGTGATCTACAGGGGACAAATGAAAAACTGTTTTTT
CASSDLQGTNEKLFF
>TRBV27|-|once|TRBJ1-5
TGTGCCAGCAGTCCAATAGACAGGCAAGGCAATCAGCCCCAGCATTTT
CASSPIDRQGNQPQHF
>TRBV19|TRBD1|-|TRBJ1-1
TGTGCCAGTAGTGTGAACAGGGGACTGAACACTGAAGCTTTCTTT
CASSVNRGLNTEAFF
>TRBV2|TRBD1|-|TRBJ1-1
TGTGCCAGCAGTGAGACGGACAGGGCCTTCAACCCAGGGGCGACTGAAGCTTTCTTT
CASSETDRAFNPGATEAFF
>TRBV19|-|-|TRBJ2-6
TGTGCCAGTAGCCCGGGACAAAGCTCTGGGGCCAACGTCCTGACTTTC
CASSPGQSSGANVLTF
>TRBV25-1|-|-|TRBJ2-5
TGTGCCAGCAGTGACGCAGGGGATCTACCGACCCAGTACTTC
CASSDAGDLPTQYF
>TRBV5-1|-|-|TRBJ2-1
TGCGCCAGCAGCTCGGGACAATGGGAGCAGTTCTTC
CASSSGQWEQFF
>TRBV2|-|-|TRBJ1-1
TGTGCCAGCAAAGTCTCGGGGTGGAACACTGAAGCTTTCTTT
CASKVSGWNTEAFF
>TRBV19|-|once|TRBJ1-5
TGTGCCAGTAGTATAAACGGGGATGGCAATCAGCCCCAGCATTTT
CASSINGDGNQPQHF
>TRBV2|-|-|TRBJ2-5
TGTGCCACCCTTCGAGGCGTCCAAGAGACCCAGTACTTC
CATLRGVQETQYF
>TRBV6-5|-|few|TRBJ1-3
TGTGCCAGCACCCCGATTGCGGGACCTGGAAACACCATATATTTT
CASTPIAGPGNTIYF
>TRBV30|-|-|TRBJ1-2
TGTGCCTGGACCCGACAAGGAAAGTCTAACTATGGCTACACCTTC
CAWTRQGKSNYGYTF
>TRBV6-5|TRBD1|-|TRBJ2-7
TGTGCCAGCAGTTCCGGGACAGGCATCTACGAGCAGTACTTC
CASSSGTGIYEQYF
>TRBV5-6|TRBD1|once|TRBJ1-5
TGTGCCAGCAGCTTTGGTGGACAGGTGAGACAGCCCCAGCATTTT
CASSFGGQVRQPQHF
>TRBV27|-|once|TRBJ1-1
TGTGCCAGCAGTTCAGGACAGAGCATGAACACTGAAGCTTTCTTT
CASSSGQSMNTEAFF
>TRBV18|TRBD1|-|TRBJ1-2
TGTGCCAGCTCACCGACAGGGACGGATGGCTACACCTTC
CASSPTGTDGYTF
>TRBV28|TRBD2|once|TRBJ2-7
TGTGCCAGCAGTCCCCTACCTGGCAGGGGAGGTCCCTTTAGCGGGAGGACCTACGAGCAGTACTTC
CASSPLPGRGGPFSGRTYEQYF
>TRBV6-1|-|once|TRBJ1-6
TGTGCCAGCAGTGAAGCGAACAGTTATAATTCACCCCTCCACTTT
CASSEANSYNSPLHF
>TRBV6-5|TRBD1|-|TRBJ2-1
TGTGCCAGCAGTCACCGGGACAGGGCAATCGATGAGCAGTTCTTC
CASSHRDRAIDEQFF
>TRBV7-6|-|-|TRBJ2-3
TGTGCCAGCAGCCAGTGGGAGACAGATACGCAGTATTTT
CASSQWETDTQYF
>TRBV4-3|-|-|TRBJ2-7
TGCGCCAGCAGCCAAGATGGGAACACAGGGTACGAGCAGTACTTC
CASSQDGNTGYEQYF
>TRBV5-1|-|-|TRBJ2-5
TGCGCCAGCAGCTTGGGTTTGGGGCTGCAAGAGACCCAGTACTTC
CASSLGLGLQETQYF
>TRBV7-8|-|-|TRBJ2-5
TGTGCCAGCTTCTCGGGTTTACAGACCCAGTACTTC
CASFSGLQTQYF
>TRBV2|-|-|TRBJ2-2
TGTGCCAGCACCCTTTTAACGGACACCGGGGAGCTGTTTTTT
CASTLLTDTGELFF
>TRBV7-9|TRBD1|-|TRBJ2-7
TGTGCCGCTCGAAGACAGGGGGGCCCCTACGAGCAGTACTTC
CAARRQGGPYEQYF
>TRBV30|-|-|TRBJ2-7
TGTGCCTGGAGGGAGGAACGGATGACCTACGAGCAGTACTTC
CAWREERMTYEQYF
>TRBV2|TRBD1|-|TRBJ2-7
TGTGCCAACGAGGGCCAGGGGGCCCACGAGCAGTACTTC
CANEGQGAHEQYF
>TRBV18|-|once|TRBJ1-6
TGTGCCAGCTCACCCGAACAGGGAAAGTCACCCCTCCACTTT
CASSPEQGKSPLHF
>TRBV10-3|-|few|TRBJ1-5
TGTGCCATCAGTGTATCAGGGAATGGAGATCAGCCCCAGCATTTT
CAISVSGNGDQPQHF